The T cell receptor (beta chain) under discussion was sequenced for a study of blood T cell repertoires in COVID-19. Study at large: COVID-19 samples from acute and convalescent phases originated in the United States, Italy and Spain.

Here immunoSEQ multiplex PCR was the method, and the copy in TCRdb shows in-frame clones only, minus some. Of around 75,000 clones in the sample, 79% are singletons; the top ten hold about 5.4%. Germline V lookup: CDR1 SGDLS, CDR2 YYNGEE. The V end lost 0 bases, the J end lost 5 bases, and 8 bases lay between the germline ends. This CDR3 has 13 residues. The chain is built from TRBV9 and TRBJ1-2, with a possible D match to TRBD1 (5 bases). The receptor's source is an elderly woman with active or convalescent COVID-19. Sequenced: peripheral blood. This chain's CDR3 is CASSVGAGYGYTF. In nucleotides, the CDR3 is TGTGCCAGCAGCGTAGGGGCAGGGTATGGCTACACCTTC.